This TCR beta chain was sequenced in a study of cytomegalovirus exposure and HLA in healthy donors. Concerning this clone: What it binds is unknown.

Points from the study as a whole: When analyzed later, a missense DCLRE1C variant was found to be linked to TCR beta V- and J-gene trimming. The authors later found most CMV-associated TCR beta chains appeared HLA-restricted.

The PCR made use of 60 Vbeta and 13 Jbeta primers. Using immunoSEQ multiplex PCR, the repertoire was profiled, and TCRdb retains in-frame clones only, with some absent. Of around 98,000 clones in the sample, more than 60% were seen once. Per germline, CDR1 GTSNPN and CDR2 SVGIG (reference sequence). CDR3 length: 13 residues. V dropped 0 bases and J dropped 9 bases, with 12 bases sitting between them. J is TRBJ2-1 and V is TRBV30; a possible D gene is TRBD1 (7 bases). The TCR sequence derives from a man aged 45-60 years in good health and CMV-seronegative. Sequenced sample: PBMCs. The CDR3 loop is CAWSVAEGAEQFF. Written as DNA, the CDR3 is TGTGCCTGGAGTGTAGCGGAGGGGGCTGAGCAGTTCTTC.